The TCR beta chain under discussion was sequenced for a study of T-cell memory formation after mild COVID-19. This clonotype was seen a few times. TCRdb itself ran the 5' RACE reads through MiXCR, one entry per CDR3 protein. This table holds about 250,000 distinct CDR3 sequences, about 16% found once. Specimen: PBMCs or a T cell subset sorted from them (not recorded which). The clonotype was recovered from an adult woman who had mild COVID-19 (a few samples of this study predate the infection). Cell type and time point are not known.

Here the CDR3 reads CASSLGDRVAAQHF. The CDR3, as DNA: TGCGCCAGCAGCTTGGGGGACAGAGTCGCGGCCCAGCATTTT. The genes are TRBV5-1 and TRBJ1-5; TRBD1 matches 7 bases. Germline V CDR1 and CDR2: SGHRS, YFSETQ. The J segment lost 11 bases and the V segment lost 0 bases, leaving 8 bases of the junction unmatched. The CDR3 sequence is 14 residues long.